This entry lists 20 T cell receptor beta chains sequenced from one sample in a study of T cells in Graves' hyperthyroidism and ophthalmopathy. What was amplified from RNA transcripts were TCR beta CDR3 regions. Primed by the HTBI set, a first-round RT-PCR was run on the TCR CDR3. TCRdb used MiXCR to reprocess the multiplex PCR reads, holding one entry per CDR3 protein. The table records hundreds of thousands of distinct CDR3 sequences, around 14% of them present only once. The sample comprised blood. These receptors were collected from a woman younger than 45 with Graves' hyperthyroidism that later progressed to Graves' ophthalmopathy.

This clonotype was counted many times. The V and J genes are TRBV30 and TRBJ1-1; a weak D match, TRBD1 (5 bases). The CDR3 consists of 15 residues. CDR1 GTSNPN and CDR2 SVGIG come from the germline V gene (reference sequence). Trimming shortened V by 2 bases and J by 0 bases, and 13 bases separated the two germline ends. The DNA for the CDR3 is TGTGCCTGGAGTCCCCAGGGAATCATGAACACTGAAGCTTTCTTT. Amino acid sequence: CAWSPQGIMNTEAFF.

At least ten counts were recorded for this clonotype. The CDR3 DNA reads TGTGCCAGCTCACCAGGTGCACAGCAAGAGACCCAGTACTTC. It specifies CASSPGAQQETQYF. The chain recombines TRBV18 with TRBJ2-5; D is unresolved. The germline CDR1 and CDR2 sequences are KGHSH and LQKENI. With 2 bases removed from V and 2 bases from J, the gap between germline ends came to 9 bases. The CDR3 loop spans 14 amino acids.

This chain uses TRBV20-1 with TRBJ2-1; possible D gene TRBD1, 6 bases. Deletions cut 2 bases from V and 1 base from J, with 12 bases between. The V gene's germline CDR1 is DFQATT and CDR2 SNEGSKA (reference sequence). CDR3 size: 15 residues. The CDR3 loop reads CSARRAGESYNEQFF. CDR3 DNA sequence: TGCAGTGCTAGAAGGGCAGGGGAATCCTACAATGAGCAGTTCTTC.

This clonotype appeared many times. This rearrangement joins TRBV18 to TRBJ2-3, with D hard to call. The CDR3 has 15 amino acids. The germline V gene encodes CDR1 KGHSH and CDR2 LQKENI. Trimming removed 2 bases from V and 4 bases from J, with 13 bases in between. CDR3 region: CASSPTLWSPDTQYF. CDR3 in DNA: TGTGCCAGCTCACCAACGCTCTGGAGCCCAGATACGCAGTATTTT.

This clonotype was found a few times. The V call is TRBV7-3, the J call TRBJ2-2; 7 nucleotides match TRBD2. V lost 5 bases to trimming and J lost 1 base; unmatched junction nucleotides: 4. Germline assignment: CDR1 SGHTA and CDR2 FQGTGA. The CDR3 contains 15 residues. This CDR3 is CASSNSGRNTGELFF. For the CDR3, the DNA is TGTGCCAGCAGCAATAGCGGGCGGAACACCGGGGAGCTGTTTTTT.

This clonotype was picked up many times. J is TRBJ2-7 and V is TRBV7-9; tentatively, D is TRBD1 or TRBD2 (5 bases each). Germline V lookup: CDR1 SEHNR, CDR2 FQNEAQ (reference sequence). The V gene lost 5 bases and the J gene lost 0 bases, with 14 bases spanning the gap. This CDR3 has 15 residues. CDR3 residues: CASSVGAGTSYEQYF. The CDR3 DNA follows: TGTGCCAGCAGCGTAGGGGCAGGGACCTCCTACGAGCAGTACTTC.

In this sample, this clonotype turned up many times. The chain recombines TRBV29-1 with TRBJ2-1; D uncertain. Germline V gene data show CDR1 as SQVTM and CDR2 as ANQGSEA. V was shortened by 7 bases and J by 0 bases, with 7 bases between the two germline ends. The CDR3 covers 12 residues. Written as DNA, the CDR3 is TGCAGCGGGCGGAGCTCCTACAATGAGCAGTTCTTC. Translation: CSGRSSYNEQFF.

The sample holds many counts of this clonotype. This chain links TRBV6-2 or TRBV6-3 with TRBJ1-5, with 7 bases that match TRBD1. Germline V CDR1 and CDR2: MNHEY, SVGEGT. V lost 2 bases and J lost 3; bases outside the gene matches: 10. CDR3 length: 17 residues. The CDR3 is CASSYPPGQLLNQPQHF. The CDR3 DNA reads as TGTGCCAGCAGTTACCCTCCGGGACAGCTACTCAATCAGCCCCAGCATTTT.

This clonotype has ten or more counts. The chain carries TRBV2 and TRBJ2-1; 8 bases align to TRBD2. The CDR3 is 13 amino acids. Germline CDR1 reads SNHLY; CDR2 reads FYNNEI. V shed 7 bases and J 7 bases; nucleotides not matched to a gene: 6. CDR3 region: CASNRLAPNEQFF. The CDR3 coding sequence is TGTGCCAGCAACCGACTAGCGCCAAATGAGCAGTTCTTC.

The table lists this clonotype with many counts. This CDR3 reads CASSDGLPYTDTQYF. The CDR3 DNA follows: TGTGCCAGCAGTGATGGACTACCGTACACAGATACGCAGTATTTT. The chain is built from TRBV25-1 and TRBJ2-3, with a tentative D call TRBD2 (6 bases). Trimming removed 3 bases at V and 2 bases at J, with 12 bases between. CDR1 and CDR2 (germline): MGHDK, SYGVNS. The CDR3 spans 15 residues.

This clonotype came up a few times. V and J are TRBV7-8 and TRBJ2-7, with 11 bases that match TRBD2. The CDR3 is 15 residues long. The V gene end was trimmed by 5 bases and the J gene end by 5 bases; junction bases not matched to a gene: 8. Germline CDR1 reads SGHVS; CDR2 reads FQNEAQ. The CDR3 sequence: CASSPEGLAGNEQYF. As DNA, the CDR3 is TGTGCCAGCAGCCCCGAAGGACTAGCGGGTAACGAGCAGTACTTC.

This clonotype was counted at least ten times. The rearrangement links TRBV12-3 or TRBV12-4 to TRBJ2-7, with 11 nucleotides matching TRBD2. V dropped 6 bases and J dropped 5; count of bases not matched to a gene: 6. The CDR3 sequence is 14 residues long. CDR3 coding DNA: TGTGCCAGCAGAGCTAGCGGGAGGTTCCACGAGCAGTACTTC. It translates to CASRASGRFHEQYF.

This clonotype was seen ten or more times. CDR3 region: CAWSVSTGELFF. The CDR3 DNA is TGTGCCTGGAGTGTGAGCACCGGGGAGCTGTTTTTT. The J gene is TRBJ2-2, the V gene TRBV30; D not certain. This CDR3 spans 12 amino acids. Looked up from germline, CDR1 is GTSNPN and CDR2 is SVGIG (reference sequence). Trimming left V 0 bases short and J 4 bases short, with 3 bases between.

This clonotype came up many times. The CDR3 DNA reads TGCAGCGTTGCGTGGGGTCAATCTAGCACAGATACGCAGTATTTT. Its protein product is CSVAWGQSSTDTQYF. The chain is built from TRBV29-1 and TRBJ2-3; D is unclear. Trimming shortened V by 4 bases and J by 0 bases, and 14 bases separated the two germline ends. There are 15 residues in the CDR3. Germline CDR1 SQVTM, CDR2 ANQGSEA.

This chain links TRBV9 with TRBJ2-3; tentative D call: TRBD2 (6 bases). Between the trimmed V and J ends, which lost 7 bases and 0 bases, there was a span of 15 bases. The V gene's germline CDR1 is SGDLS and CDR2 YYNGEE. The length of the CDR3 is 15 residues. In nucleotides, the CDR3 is TGTGCCAGCGGAGTAAGCGGGCTAAGCACAGATACGCAGTATTTT. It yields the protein CASGVSGLSTDTQYF.

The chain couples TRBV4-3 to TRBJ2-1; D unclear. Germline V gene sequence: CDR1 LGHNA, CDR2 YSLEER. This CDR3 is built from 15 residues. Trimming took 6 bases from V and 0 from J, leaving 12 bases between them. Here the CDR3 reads CASSPGRNSYNEQFF. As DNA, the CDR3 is TGCGCCAGCAGTCCTGGACGAAACTCCTACAATGAGCAGTTCTTC.

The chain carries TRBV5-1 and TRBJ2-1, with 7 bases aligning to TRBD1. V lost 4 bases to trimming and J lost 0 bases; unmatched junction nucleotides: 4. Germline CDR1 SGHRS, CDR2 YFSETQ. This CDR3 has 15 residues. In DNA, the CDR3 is TGCGCCAGCAGCATGGGACAGAGCTCCTACAATGAGCAGTTCTTC. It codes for CASSMGQSSYNEQFF.

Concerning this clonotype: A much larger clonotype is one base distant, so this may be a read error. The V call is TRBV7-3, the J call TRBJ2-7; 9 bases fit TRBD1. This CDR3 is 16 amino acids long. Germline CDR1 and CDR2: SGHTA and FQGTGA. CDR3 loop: CPSSLRGTGYEDEQYF. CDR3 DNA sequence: TGTCCCAGCAGCTTAAGGGGGACAGGGTACGAGGACGAGCAGTACTTC.

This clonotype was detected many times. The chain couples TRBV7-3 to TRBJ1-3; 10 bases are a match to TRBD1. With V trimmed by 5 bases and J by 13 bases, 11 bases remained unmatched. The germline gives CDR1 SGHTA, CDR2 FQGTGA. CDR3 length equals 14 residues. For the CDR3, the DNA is TGTGCCAGCAGCATCCACCGGGACAGGGGAACAATATATTTT. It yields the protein CASSIHRDRGTIYF.

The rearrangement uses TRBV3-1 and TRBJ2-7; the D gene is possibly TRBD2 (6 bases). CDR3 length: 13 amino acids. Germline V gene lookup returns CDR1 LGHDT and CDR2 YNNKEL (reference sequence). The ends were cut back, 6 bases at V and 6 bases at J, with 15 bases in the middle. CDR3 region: CASSPQGAGEQYF. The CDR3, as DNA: TGTGCCAGCAGTCCCCAGGGAGCGGGCGAGCAGTACTTC.